The entry below gives a single T cell receptor (beta chain) sequence along with its context. The antigen is undetermined. At one boundary the junction diverges from the germline segment, which might be a read error. Germline CDR1 SEHNR, CDR2 FQNEAQ (reference sequence). This CDR3 comprises 14 residues. The data belong to a study of cytomegalovirus exposure and HLA in healthy donors. Study results and caveats: Common viral pathogens seemed to be connected with several of the most significant clusters, according to a later analysis. In a later analysis, most CMV-associated TCR beta chains appeared HLA-restricted. Apart from CMV serostatus, no immune exposure information was available. Later analysis demonstrated an association between a missense DCLRE1C variant and TCR beta V- and J-gene trimming.

The PCR employed 60 Vbeta primers together with 13 Jbeta primers. The table came from immunoSEQ multiplex PCR; TCRdb's copy has only in-frame clones and leaves some out. The sample carries more than 250,000 clones, roughly 90% recorded once. This sequence was found in a woman aged 18-35 years in good health and CMV-seronegative. The chain carries TRBV7-9 and TRBJ2-7; TRBD1 aligns across 10 bases. Material for sequencing was PBMCs. DNA for the CDR3: TGTTCCAGCAGCTCCCGGGACAGGGGATACGAGCAGTACTTC. Residues: CSSSSRDRGYEQYF. Variable domain in full (rest from reference TRBV7-9 and TRBJ2-7): DTGVSQNPRHKITKRGQNVTFRCDPISEHNRLYWYRQTLGQGPEFLTYFQNEAQLEKSRLLSDRFSAERPKGSFSTLEIQRTEQGDSAMYLCSSSSRDRGYEQYFGPGTRLTVT.